The T cell receptor (beta chain) under discussion was sequenced for a study of T cells after yellow fever vaccination. In the study overall: Where fractions had low cell numbers, libraries were prepared from them with the SMART-Seq v4 Ultra Low Input RNA kit.

The CDR3 is 14 residues long. Germline V gene sequence: CDR1 KGHDR, CDR2 SFDVKD. V lost 5 bases and J lost 13; bases outside the gene matches: 10. Using its own MiXCR run on the 5' RACE reads, TCRdb lists one record per CDR3 protein. The sample consists of some 260,000 distinct CDR3 sequences, 5.2% of them appearing once. This chain uses TRBV24-1 with TRBJ2-6, with 7 nucleotides matching TRBD1. This clonotype originated in a young man who received the YFV17D yellow fever vaccine. Sequences were derived from CD4+ T cells sorted from PBMCs, sampled on the day of the yellow fever booster vaccination. DNA for the CDR3: TGTGCCACCAGTGGGGTCGGGACAGACGGGGTCCTGACTTTC. Translating gives CATSGVGTDGVLTF.